This T cell receptor (beta chain) stems from a study of shared clonotypes between healthy human individuals. Study-level background: Researchers assigned three CD4 naive, three CD4 memory, two CD8 naive and one CD8 memory plate to each donor.

Using about 190 ng DNA, some 30,000 T cell genomes, the sorted-subset replicate PCRs were run. Assay: immunoSEQ multiplex PCR; the TCRdb copy retains only in-frame clones and omits some. The table shows over a million clones, with around 98% occurring only once. V was shortened by 4 bases and J by 6 bases, with 20 bases between the two germline ends. The CDR3 covers 15 residues. CDR1 is SGHKS and CDR2 is YYEKEE in the germline V gene (reference sequence). All donors were Caucasian adults living in Nashville, Tennessee. The sample taken for sequencing was naive CD4+ T cells sorted from blood. Subset reported: CD45RA+ positively selected. The sequence derives from a young man in good health. The J gene is TRBJ2-7, the V gene TRBV5-5, with D perhaps matching TRBD1 or TRBD2 (5 bases each). The CDR3 DNA reads as TGTGCCAGCAGCGGCCGGGACCTAGGGGCCCTCGAGCAGTACTTC. Translated, it gives CASSGRDLGALEQYF.